The TCR beta chain described here comes from a study of cytomegalovirus exposure and HLA in healthy donors. Looked up from germline, CDR1 is MDHEN and CDR2 is SYDVKM. The V gene end was trimmed by 5 bases and the J gene end by 0 bases; junction bases not matched to a gene: 2. The CDR3 covers 14 residues. PCR amplification relied on 60 Vbeta primers (plus 13 Jbeta primers). Sequenced by immunoSEQ multiplex PCR; TCRdb stores in-frame clones only, minus some. The sample holds more than 150,000 clones; over 65% are singletons and the top ten take 1.4%. This TCR was recovered from a man aged 18 to 30 in good health and CMV-seronegative. Material: PBMCs. V usage is TRBV28 and J usage is TRBJ2-3; 7 positions match TRBD1. CDR3 loop: CASSEDRSTDTQYF. The DNA of the CDR3 is TGTGCCAGCAGTGAGGACAGGAGCACAGATACGCAGTATTTT.